The TCR beta chain described here comes from a study of T cells in women clearing cervical HPV infection. Study overall: With HLA typing for only a few women, HLA confounding remains possible.

The CDR3 is 14 residues long. Between the trimmed V and J ends, which lost 2 bases and 3 bases, there was a span of 14 bases. Germline V gene lookup returns CDR1 DFQATT and CDR2 SNEGSKA (reference sequence). Libraries were prepared by immunoSEQ multiplex PCR; TCRdb keeps only in-frame clonotypes and omits some of them. The sample data list roughly 30,000 clones. General study results and limits: Repertoire richness, not evenness, was significantly elevated in CIN3+ cases versus controls.

As regards this clone: Its cognate antigen is unknown. The read gets to within 3 residues of the CDR3 end, and the germline J gene fills in the rest.

The sequenced sample was blood buffy coat. The TCR originated in a woman aged 18-69 years with a cervical HPV16 infection that either progressed to CIN3+ or cleared (not recorded which). The chain recombines TRBV20-1 with TRBJ2-7; D is uncertain. The CDR3: CSARMGQALYEQYF. The covered CDR3 bases are TGCAGTGCTAGAATGGGTCAGGCCCTCTACGAG.